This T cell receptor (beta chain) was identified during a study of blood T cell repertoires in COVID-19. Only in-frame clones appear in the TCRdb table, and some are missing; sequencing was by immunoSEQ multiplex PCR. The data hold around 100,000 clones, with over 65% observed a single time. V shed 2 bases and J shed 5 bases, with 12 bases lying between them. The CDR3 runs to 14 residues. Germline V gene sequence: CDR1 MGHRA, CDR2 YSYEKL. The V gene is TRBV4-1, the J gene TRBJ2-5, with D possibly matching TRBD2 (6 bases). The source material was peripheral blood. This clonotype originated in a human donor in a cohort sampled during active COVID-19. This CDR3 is CASSQRTGVETQYF. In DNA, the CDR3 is TGCGCCAGCAGCCAACGTACGGGAGTTGAGACCCAGTACTTC.